This T cell receptor beta chain was observed in a study of long-term antiretroviral therapy in people with HIV. Whole-study results and caveats: Once patients were on ART, diversity went higher but still fell short of transplant donor controls.

Until DNA extraction, the samples held between about 1-10 million cryopreserved PBMC. A word on this clone: Its specificity is unknown.

immunoSEQ v3.0 was run at survey level. Assay: immunoSEQ multiplex PCR; the TCRdb copy retains only in-frame clones and omits some. The data contain approximately 22,000 clones, about 79% of them singletons. From germline, CDR1 is MNHEY and CDR2 SVGAGI. Trimming cost V 8 bases and J 3 bases; bases outside gene matches: 7. There are 14 residues in the CDR3. V is TRBV6-5 and J is TRBJ2-3; TRBD1 agrees at 8 bases. Sequenced material: unsorted PBMCs, taken 3 years after starting antiretroviral therapy. The receptor's source is a man in his fifties or sixties with HIV. CDR3 DNA sequence: TGTGCCAGCCACCGACAGGGGTTAACAGATACGCAGTATTTT. Translated: CASHRQGLTDTQYF.